Shown below are 12 T cell receptor beta chains from a single sample sequenced in a study of shared clonotypes between healthy human individuals. TCRdb's table, derived via immunoSEQ multiplex PCR, lists solely in-frame clones and lacks some. In the table there are 2 million to 3 million clones, around 94% of which are singletons. The sequencing input was naive CD4+ T cells sorted from blood. Subset of the sample: CD45RA+ positively selected. These receptors were collected from a young man in good health.

The rearrangement joins TRBV21-1 to TRBJ1-1. TRBV21-1 counts as a pseudogene. The CDR3 runs 13 residues. CDR3 amino acids: CASSKDGGTEAFF. The CDR3 bases are TGTGCCAGCAGCAAAGACGGGGGCACTGAAGCTTTCTTT.

The chain combines TRBV2 with TRBJ2-2; tentative D call: TRBD1 (6 bases). The CDR3 is 15 amino acids. Trimming took 4 bases from V and 4 from J, leaving 13 bases between them. Germline-derived CDR1 and CDR2 are SNHLY and FYNNEI. The CDR3 spells CASSVQGFGTGELFF. For the CDR3, the DNA is TGTGCCAGCAGTGTACAGGGTTTCGGCACCGGGGAGCTGTTTTTT.

The rearrangement uses TRBV29-1 and TRBJ1-3; D not certain. This CDR3 has 10 residues. V lost 6 bases, J lost 6 bases, and 6 bases lay in between. Germline CDR1 reads SQVTM; CDR2 reads ANQGSEA. CDR3 amino acids: CSVLENTIYF. Here the CDR3 DNA reads TGCAGCGTCCTTGAAAACACCATATATTTT.

The chain uses TRBV28 and TRBJ1-1; the D gene is possibly TRBD1 (6 bases). The CDR3 is 12 amino acids. Germline V lookup: CDR1 MDHEN, CDR2 SYDVKM. The V gene lost 7 bases and the J gene lost 3 bases, with 9 bases spanning the gap. CDR3 residues: CASTQGYTEAFF. CDR3 bases: TGTGCCAGCACACAGGGATACACTGAAGCTTTCTTT.

The CDR3 coding sequence is TGTGCCAGCGCCGGGACTAGCGGGAATCGGGAGCTGTTTTTT. This translates into CASAGTSGNRELFF. The rearrangement joins TRBV7-9 to TRBJ2-2, with TRBD2 matching 13 bases. Germline V lookup: CDR1 SEHNR, CDR2 FQNEAQ (reference sequence). This CDR3 is built from 14 residues. The J segment lost 9 bases and the V segment lost 8 bases, leaving 6 bases of the junction unmatched.

The V call is TRBV19, the J call TRBJ1-1; D unresolved. The CDR3 consists of 15 residues. Germline V gives CDR1 LNHDA, CDR2 SQIVND (reference sequence). Trimming left V 3 bases short and J 1 base short, with 12 bases between. The CDR3 bases are TGTGCCAGTAGTATCCCGGCACCGGGGAACACTGAAGCTTTCTTT. Protein sequence: CASSIPAPGNTEAFF. Based on the CDR3 plus reference TRBV19 and TRBJ1-1, the full variable domain is DGGITQSPKYLFRKEGQNVTLSCEQNLNHDAMYWYRQDPGQGLRLIYYSQIVNDFQKGDIAEGYSVSREKKESFPLTVTSAQKNPTAFYLCASSIPAPGNTEAFFGQGTRLTVV.

The genes are TRBV7-8 and TRBJ2-7, with D possibly TRBD2 on 5 matching bases. There are 15 residues in the CDR3. Trimming pared 5 bases from V and 0 bases from J, leaving 14 bases between. Germline V gene sequence: CDR1 SGHVS, CDR2 FQNEAQ. The CDR3: CASSPEDYRSYEQYF. The DNA of the CDR3 is TGTGCCAGCAGCCCGGAAGACTATCGCTCCTACGAGCAGTACTTC.

Worth noting for this clone: This sample also contains other DNA sequences that code for the same CDR3. The rearrangement uses TRBV5-1 and TRBJ2-7; possibly TRBD1 for D (6 bases). Looked up from germline, CDR1 is SGHRS and CDR2 is YFSETQ. The CDR3 sequence is 12 residues long. Trimming took off 5 bases at V and 5 bases at J, with 11 bases between the two ends. The CDR3 nucleotides are TGCGCCAGCAGTTTAACAGGGAACGAGCAGTACTTC. This gives the protein CASSLTGNEQYF.

The rearrangement links TRBV6-1 to TRBJ2-1; D uncertain. Germline loops: CDR1 MNHNS, CDR2 SASEGT. V was trimmed by 6 bases and J by 3 bases, leaving 15 bases between them. The CDR3 contains 15 residues. The CDR3 region has the DNA TGTGCCAGCAGAAGACTTGTAGGCCTCTACAATGAGCAGTTCTTC. Amino acids: CASRRLVGLYNEQFF.

The chain links TRBV7-9 to TRBJ2-1; TRBD2 agrees at 8 bases. CDR3 length equals 19 residues. CDR1 is SEHNR, CDR2 FQNEAQ, per germline (reference sequence). V lost 4 bases and J lost 0; bases outside the gene matches: 14. The CDR3 loop is CASSSVGSGAKSSYNEQFF. The CDR3 DNA sequence: TGTGCCAGCAGCTCGGTGGGTAGCGGGGCGAAGAGCTCCTACAATGAGCAGTTCTTC.

V is TRBV27 and J is TRBJ2-7, with 9 bases identical to TRBD1. The V and J ends lost 7 bases and 4 bases, in that order; junction bases with no gene match: 8. Germline V gene lookup returns CDR1 MNHEY and CDR2 SMNVEV (reference sequence). The CDR3 contains 14 residues. CDR3 sequence: CASTFGTGKYEQYF. The CDR3 nucleotides read TGTGCCAGCACTTTTGGGACAGGGAAGTACGAGCAGTACTTC.

The chain carries TRBV29-1 and TRBJ1-2; no clear D gene. The CDR3 loop spans 15 amino acids. Trimming took 3 bases from V and 0 from J, leaving 14 bases between them. Per the germline V gene, CDR1 is SQVTM and CDR2 is ANQGSEA. CDR3 sequence (DNA): TGCAGCGTTGAGGGCCGGGCGGGCCCTAACTATGGCTACACCTTC. It specifies CSVEGRAGPNYGYTF.